This T cell receptor (beta chain) comes out of a study of T cell responses to AZD1222 COVID-19 vaccine. Findings and caveats of the study: The study sampled repertoires only after the peak T cell response. Close to half of all spike-specific TCRs reportedly target regions of the variants that are unmutated. In a largely white British group with more females than males, clonal diversity was possibly underestimated.

Note on this clone: As yet, its antigen is unknown.

The germline gives CDR1 MNHEY, CDR2 SVGAGI. Trimming left V 6 bases short and J 10 bases short, with 15 bases between. This CDR3 contains 12 residues. Sequenced by immunoSEQ multiplex PCR; TCRdb stores in-frame clones only, minus some. The data show 78,000 or so clones, with 60% to 85% seen just once and roughly 50% held by the top ten. Sequencing used peripheral blood, obtained 28 days after the second AZD1222 dose. The receptor was derived from an adult who received the AZD1222 COVID-19 vaccine. V usage is TRBV6-5 and J usage is TRBJ1-1, with D tentatively TRBD1 (5 bases). In DNA form, the CDR3 reads TGTGCCAGCAGCCGGGAGGGGAGCGGAGCTTTCTTT. Translation gives CASSREGSGAFF.